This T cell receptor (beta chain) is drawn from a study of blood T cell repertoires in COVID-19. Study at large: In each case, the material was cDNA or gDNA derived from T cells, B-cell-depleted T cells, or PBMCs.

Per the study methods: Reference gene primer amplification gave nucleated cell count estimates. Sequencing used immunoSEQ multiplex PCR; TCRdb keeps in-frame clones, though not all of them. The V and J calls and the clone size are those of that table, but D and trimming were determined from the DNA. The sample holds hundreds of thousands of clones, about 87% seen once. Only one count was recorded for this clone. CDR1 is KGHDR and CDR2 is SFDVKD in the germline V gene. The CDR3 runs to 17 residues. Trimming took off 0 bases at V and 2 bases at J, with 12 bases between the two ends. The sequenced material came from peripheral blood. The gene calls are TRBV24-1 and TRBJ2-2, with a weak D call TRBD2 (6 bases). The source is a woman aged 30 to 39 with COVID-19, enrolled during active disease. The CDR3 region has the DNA TGTGCCACCAGTGATTTGCTAGCGACGGGAAACACCGGGGAGCTGTTTTTT. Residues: CATSDLLATGNTGELFF.